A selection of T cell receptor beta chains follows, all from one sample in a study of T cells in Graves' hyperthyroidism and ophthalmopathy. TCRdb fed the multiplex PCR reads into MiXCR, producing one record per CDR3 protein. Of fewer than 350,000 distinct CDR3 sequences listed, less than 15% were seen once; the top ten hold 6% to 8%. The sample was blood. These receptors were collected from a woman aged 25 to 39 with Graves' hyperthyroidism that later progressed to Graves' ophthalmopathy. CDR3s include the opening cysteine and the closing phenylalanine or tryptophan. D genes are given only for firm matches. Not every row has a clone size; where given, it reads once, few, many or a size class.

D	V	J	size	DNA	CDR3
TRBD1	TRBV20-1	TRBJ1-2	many	TGCAGTGCTGACAGGGGCTATGGCTACACCTTC	CSADRGYGYTF
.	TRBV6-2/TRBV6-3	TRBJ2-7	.	TGTGCCAGCAGTTTGGGCCCCTATTTCAGGGGCGAGCAGTACTTC	CASSLGPYFRGEQYF
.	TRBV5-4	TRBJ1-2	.	TGTGCCAGCAGCCCGCATGGCGAGAACTATGGCTACACCTTC	CASSPHGENYGYTF
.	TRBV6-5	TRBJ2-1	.	TGTGCCAGCAGTTACCGATGGTCGGGATACAATGAGCAGTTCTTC	CASSYRWSGYNEQFF
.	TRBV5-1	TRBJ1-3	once	TGCGCCAGCAGCCCGGGAGACTGGGGGGGCGGAAACACCATATATTTT	CASSPGDWGGGNTIYF
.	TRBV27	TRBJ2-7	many	TGTGCCAGCAGTCGTCGCCCCCCGGGCGAGCAGTACTTC	CASSRRPPGEQYF
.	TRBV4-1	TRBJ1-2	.	TGCGCCAGCAGCCTGGATCCGGCGGGGGGCTACACCTTC	CASSLDPAGGYTF
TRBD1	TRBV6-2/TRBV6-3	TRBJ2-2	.	TGTGCCATCAAGGGGCTGACAGGGGGCACCGGGGAGCTGTTTTTT	CAIKGLTGGTGELFF
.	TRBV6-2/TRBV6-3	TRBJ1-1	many	TGTGCCAGCAGTTACGCCGGTGTGTGGTTGAACACTGAAGCTTTCTTT	CASSYAGVWLNTEAFF
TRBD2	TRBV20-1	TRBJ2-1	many	TGCAGTGCGGATTTAGCGGGGAGCTCCTACAATGAGCAGTTCTTC	CSADLAGSSYNEQFF
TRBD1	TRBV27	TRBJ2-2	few	TGTGCCAGCAGTTTATTGCAGGGGGCGGGCGGGGAGCTGTTTTTT	CASSLLQGAGGELFF
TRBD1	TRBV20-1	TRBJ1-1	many	TGCAGTGCTAGCTACGGGCAGGGGGGAACTGAAGCTTTCTTT	CSASYGQGGTEAFF
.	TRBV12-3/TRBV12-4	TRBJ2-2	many	TGTGCCAGCAGTTTCAGCAGTTTCACCGGGGAGCTGTTTTTT	CASSFSSFTGELFF
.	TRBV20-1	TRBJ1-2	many	TGCAGTGCCGAGCGCCCGGGATCTAACTATGGCTACACCTTC	CSAERPGSNYGYTF
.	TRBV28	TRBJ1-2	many	TGTGCCAGCGTCGCCAAGAACTATGGCTACACCTTC	CASVAKNYGYTF
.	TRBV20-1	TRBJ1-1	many	TGCAGTGCTTCTGGGACCAACACTGAAGCTTTCTTT	CSASGTNTEAFF
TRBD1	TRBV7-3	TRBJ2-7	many	TGTGCCAGCAGCGAGAGACAGGGAGAGTTCTACGAGCAGTACTTC	CASSERQGEFYEQYF
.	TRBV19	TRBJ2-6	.	TGTGCCAGCACCCTTGGGGCCGCTGGCTCTGGGGCCAACGTCCTGACTTTC	CASTLGAAGSGANVLTF
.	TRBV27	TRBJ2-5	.	TGTGCCAGCAGTTTATCAGGTTTGGCACTAGAGGGAGAGACCCAGTACTTC	CASSLSGLALEGETQYF
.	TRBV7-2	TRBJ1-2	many	TGTGCCAGCAGCTTAGGAACTACTAGCGCCTATGGCTACACCTTC	CASSLGTTSAYGYTF
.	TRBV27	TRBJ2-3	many	TGTGCCAGCAGTCCTCTACGGGTTATGAACACAGATACGCAGTATTTT	CASSPLRVMNTDTQYF
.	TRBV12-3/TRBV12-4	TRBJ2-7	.	TGTGCCAGCAGTTTTTGGGGGACCCCCTACGAGCAGTACTTC	CASSFWGTPYEQYF
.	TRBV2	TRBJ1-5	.	TGTGCCAGCAGTGAAGACAGGGAAAATCAGCCCCAGCATTTT	CASSEDRENQPQHF
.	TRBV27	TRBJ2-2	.	TGTGCCAGCAGTTTGACTCCGAGCACCGGGGAGCTGTTTTTT	CASSLTPSTGELFF
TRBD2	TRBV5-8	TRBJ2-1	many	TGTGCCAGCAGTCCCCAACCACAACTAGCGCTCCTTGAGCAGTTCTTC	CASSPQPQLALLEQFF
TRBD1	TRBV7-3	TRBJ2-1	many	TGTGCCAGCAGCTTAAGGTCTGGGACAGTCTACAATGAGCAGTTCTTC	CASSLRSGTVYNEQFF
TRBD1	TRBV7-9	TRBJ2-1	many	TGTGCCAGCAGTCCATTCGGGACAGGTAGAGACTCCTACAATGAGCAGTTCTTC	CASSPFGTGRDSYNEQFF
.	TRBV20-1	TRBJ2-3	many	TGCAGTGCAGACGGGACCGGGGTAGGCACAGATACGCAGTATTTT	CSADGTGVGTDTQYF
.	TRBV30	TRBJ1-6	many	TGTGCCTGGAGTGGAGAAAATTCACCCCTCCACTTT	CAWSGENSPLHF